The 7 T cell receptor beta chains in this list originate from one sample, sequenced in a study of follicular helper T cells after annual influenza vaccination. Assay used: immunoSEQ multiplex PCR; TCRdb lists only in-frame clones, some missing. The sample lists 5,000 to 7,500 clones, around 80% occurring once. Noted time point: 2015-2016 season, 7 days after influenza vaccination. This material consisted of CXCR5- memory CD4+ T cells sorted from blood, taken 7 days after influenza vaccination. Receptors originate from an adult who received the influenza vaccine.

V usage is TRBV11-3 and J usage is TRBJ1-4; 10 nucleotides line up with TRBD1. The V and J ends lost 5 bases and 4 bases, in that order; junction bases with no gene match: 4. CDR3 size: 15 residues. The germline CDR1 and CDR2 sequences are SGHNT and YENEEA. This CDR3 is CASSRDRGVNEKLFF. The DNA for the CDR3 is TGTGCCAGCAGCCGGGACAGGGGAGTTAATGAAAAACTGTTTTTT.

This chain connects TRBV19 to TRBJ1-5; 7 nucleotides align to TRBD1. J lost 9 bases, V lost 0 bases, and 2 bases had no gene match. Germline CDR1 LNHDA, CDR2 SQIVND (reference sequence). The length of the CDR3 is 13 residues. Here the CDR3 DNA reads TGTGCCAGTAGTATAGAGGGACAGAGGCCCCAGCATTTT. Translated, it gives CASSIEGQRPQHF.

This clone appeared a single time. The chain recombines TRBV16 with TRBJ2-1; TRBD2 might be the D (5 bases). The CDR3 has 16 residues. V lost 0 bases and J 7 bases, leaving 16 bases between the germline ends. CDR1 and CDR2 from the germline V gene are KGHSY and FQNENV. The CDR3 bases are TGTGCCAGCAGCCAATCGGGTCGGGGAAAACAAAATGAGCAGTTCTTC. It codes for CASSQSGRGKQNEQFF.

The chain links TRBV23-1 to TRBJ2-3; no clear D gene. TRBV23-1 is recorded as an ORF, its role being uncertain. This CDR3 comprises 15 residues. The ends were cut back, 1 base at V and 2 bases at J, with 10 bases in the middle. CDR3 DNA sequence: TGCGCCAGCAGTCAATATCCGGGTAACACAGATACGCAGTATTTT. Amino acids: CASSQYPGNTDTQYF.

J is TRBJ2-3 and V is TRBV7-6; the D gene is possibly TRBD2 (5 bases). CDR3 length: 14 amino acids. With 0 bases removed from V and 4 bases from J, the gap between germline ends came to 8 bases. Germline CDR1 and CDR2: SGHVS and FNYEAQ. The CDR3: CASSLAASPDTQYF. CDR3 sequence (DNA): TGTGCCAGCAGCTTAGCGGCTAGCCCAGATACGCAGTATTTT.

This clone showed up just a few times. The CDR3 protein is CASSPPHSPLHF. CDR3 DNA sequence: TGTGCCAGCTCACCACCCCATTCACCCCTCCACTTT. J is TRBJ1-6 and V is TRBV18; D uncertain. CDR1 and CDR2 (germline): KGHSH, LQKENI. V dropped 0 bases and J dropped 8 bases, with 2 bases sitting between them. This CDR3 has 12 residues.

For the CDR3, the DNA is TGTGCCAGCAGTGAAATCTTAAGTAACGAGCAGTACTTC. Its translation: CASSEILSNEQYF. The rearrangement uses TRBV27 and TRBJ2-7; no reliable D call. The CDR3 has 13 residues. V lost 5 bases and J lost 5, with 13 bases in between. CDR1 and CDR2 (germline): MNHEY, SMNVEV (reference sequence).